This TCR beta chain was observed in a study of cytomegalovirus exposure and HLA in healthy donors. Regarding the study as a whole: One variant, a missense change in DCLRE1C, was linked in a later analysis to TCR beta V- and J-gene trimming. The study found most TCR sequences rare, yet found some public TCRs in many donors. Another analysis was done later, and it associated approximately 17,000 TCR beta sequences with HLA alleles at 0.05 false discovery rate.

The study ran its PCR with 60 Vbeta and 13 Jbeta primers. Only in-frame clones appear in the TCRdb table, and some are missing; sequencing was by immunoSEQ multiplex PCR. The table has about 160,000 clones, about 82% seen once; the top ten hold around 6.7%. This CDR3 contains 14 residues. Trimming removed 3 bases from V and 7 bases from J, with 16 bases in between. The V gene's germline CDR1 is SGHTA and CDR2 FQGNSA. Unrecorded immune exposures were likely, despite nominal health at sampling. Turning to this clone: The antigen is undetermined.

This receptor was obtained from a woman aged 25-40 years in good health and CMV-seropositive. Material: PBMCs. The chain combines TRBV7-2 with TRBJ2-7; D not resolved. The CDR3 here is CASSLFRTSEEQYF. CDR3 bases: TGTGCCAGCAGCTTGTTCCGAACCTCCGAGGAGCAGTACTTC.